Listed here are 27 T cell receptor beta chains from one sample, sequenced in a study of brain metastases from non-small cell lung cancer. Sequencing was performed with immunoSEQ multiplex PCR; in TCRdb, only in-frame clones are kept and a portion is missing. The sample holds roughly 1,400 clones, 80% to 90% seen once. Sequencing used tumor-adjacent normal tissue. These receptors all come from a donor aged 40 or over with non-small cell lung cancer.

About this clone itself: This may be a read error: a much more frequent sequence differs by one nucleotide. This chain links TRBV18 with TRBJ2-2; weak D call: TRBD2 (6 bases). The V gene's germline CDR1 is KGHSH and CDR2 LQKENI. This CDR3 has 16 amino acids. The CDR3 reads CASLPSGTLNTGELFF. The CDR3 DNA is TGTGCCAGCTTACCATCCGGGACTTTGAACACCGGGGAGCTGTTTTTT.

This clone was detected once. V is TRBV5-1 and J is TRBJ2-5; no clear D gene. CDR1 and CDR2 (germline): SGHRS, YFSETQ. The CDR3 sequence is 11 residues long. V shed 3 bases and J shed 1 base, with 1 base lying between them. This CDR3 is CASSSQETQYF. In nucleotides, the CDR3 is TGCGCCAGCAGCTCCCAAGAGACCCAGTACTTC.

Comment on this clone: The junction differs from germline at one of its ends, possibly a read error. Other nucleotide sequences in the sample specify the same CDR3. DNA for the CDR3: TGTGCCAGCAGCCCTGACAGCCCCCTCAATCAACCCCAGCATTTT. This encodes CASSPDSPLNQPQHF. The chain combines TRBV7-8 with TRBJ1-5; D may be TRBD1 (5 bases). The germline gives CDR1 SGHVS, CDR2 FQNEAQ. The CDR3 consists of 15 residues.

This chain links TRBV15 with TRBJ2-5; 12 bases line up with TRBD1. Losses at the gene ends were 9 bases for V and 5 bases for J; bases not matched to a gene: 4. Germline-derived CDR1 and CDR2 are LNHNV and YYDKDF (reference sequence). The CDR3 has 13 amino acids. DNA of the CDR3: TGTGCCACTGGGACAGGGGGCGTCGAGACCCAGTACTTC. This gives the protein CATGTGGVETQYF.

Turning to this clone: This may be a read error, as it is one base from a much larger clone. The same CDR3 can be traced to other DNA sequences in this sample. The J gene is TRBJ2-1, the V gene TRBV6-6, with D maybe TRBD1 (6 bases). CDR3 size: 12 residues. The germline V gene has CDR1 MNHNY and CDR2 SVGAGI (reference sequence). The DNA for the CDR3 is TGTGCCAGTAGTTCCTTCGACAGGGAGCAGTTCTTC. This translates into CASSSFDREQFF.

The CDR3 bases are TGTGCCAGCAGTTTGTCAGGGGGGAATCAGCCCCAGCATTTT. Encoded protein: CASSLSGGNQPQHF. The chain couples TRBV28 to TRBJ1-5, with TRBD1 matching over 7 bases. The CDR3 runs 14 residues. Trimming took 3 bases from V and 4 from J; bases not matched to a gene: 3. In germline, CDR1 is MDHEN, CDR2 SYDVKM. Using reference TRBV28 and TRBJ1-5 for the parts outside the CDR3, the full variable domain is DVKVTQSSRYLVKRTGEKVFLECVQDMDHENMFWYRQDPGLGLRLIYFSYDVKMKEKGDIPEGYSVSREKKERFSLILESASTNQTSMYLCASSLSGGNQPQHFGDGTRLSIL.

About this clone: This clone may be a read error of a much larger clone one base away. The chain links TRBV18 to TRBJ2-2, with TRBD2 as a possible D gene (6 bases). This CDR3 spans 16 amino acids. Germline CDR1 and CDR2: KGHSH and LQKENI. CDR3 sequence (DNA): TGTGTCAGCTCACCATCCGGGACTTTGAACACCGGGGAGCTGTTTTTT. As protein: CVSSPSGTLNTGELFF.

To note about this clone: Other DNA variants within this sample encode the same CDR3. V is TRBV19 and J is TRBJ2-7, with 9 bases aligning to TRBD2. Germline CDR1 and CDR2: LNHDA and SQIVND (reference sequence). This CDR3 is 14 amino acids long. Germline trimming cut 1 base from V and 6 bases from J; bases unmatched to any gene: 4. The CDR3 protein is CASSIGGGAGEQYF. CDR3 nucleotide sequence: TGTGCCAGTAGTATAGGCGGGGGGGCGGGCGAGCAGTACTTC.

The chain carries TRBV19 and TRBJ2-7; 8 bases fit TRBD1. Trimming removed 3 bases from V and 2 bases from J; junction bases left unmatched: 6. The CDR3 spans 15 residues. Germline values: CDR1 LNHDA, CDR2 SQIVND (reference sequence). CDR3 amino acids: CASSMEGTGAYEQYF. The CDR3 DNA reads TGTGCCAGTAGTATGGAAGGGACAGGAGCCTACGAGCAGTACTTC.

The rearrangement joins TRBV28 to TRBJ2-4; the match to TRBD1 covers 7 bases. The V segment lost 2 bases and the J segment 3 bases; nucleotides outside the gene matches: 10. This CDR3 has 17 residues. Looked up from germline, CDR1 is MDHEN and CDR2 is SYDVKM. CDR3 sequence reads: CASSLVGVGQDKNIQYF. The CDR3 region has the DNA TGTGCCAGCAGTTTAGTCGGGGTTGGACAGGACAAAAACATTCAGTACTTC. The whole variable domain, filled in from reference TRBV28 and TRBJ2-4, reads DVKVTQSSRYLVKRTGEKVFLECVQDMDHENMFWYRQDPGLGLRLIYFSYDVKMKEKGDIPEGYSVSREKKERFSLILESASTNQTSMYLCASSLVGVGQDKNIQYFGAGTRLSVL.

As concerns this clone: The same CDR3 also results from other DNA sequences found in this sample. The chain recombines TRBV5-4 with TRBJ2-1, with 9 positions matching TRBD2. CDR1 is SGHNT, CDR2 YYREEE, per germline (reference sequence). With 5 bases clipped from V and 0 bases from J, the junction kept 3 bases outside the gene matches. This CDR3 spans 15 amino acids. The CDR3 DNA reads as TGTGCCAGCAGTGGTAGCGGGAGCTCCTACAATGAGCAGTTCTTC. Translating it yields CASSGSGSSYNEQFF. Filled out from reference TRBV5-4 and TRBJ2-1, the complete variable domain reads ETGVTQSPTHLIKTRGQQVTLRCSSQSGHNTVSWYQQALGQGPQFIFQYYREEENGRGNFPPRFSGLQFPNYSSELNVNALELDDSALYLCASSGSGSSYNEQFFGPGTRLTVL.

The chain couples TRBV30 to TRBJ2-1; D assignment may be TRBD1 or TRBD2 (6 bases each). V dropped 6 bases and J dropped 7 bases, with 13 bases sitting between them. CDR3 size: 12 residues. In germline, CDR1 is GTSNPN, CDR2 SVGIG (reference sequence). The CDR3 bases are TGTGCCTGTACCGGAGGGGGAAATGAGCAGTTCTTC. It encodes CACTGGGNEQFF.

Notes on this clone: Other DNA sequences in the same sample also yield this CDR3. CDR3 sequence reads: CASSLGTGEAFF. CDR3 bases: TGTGCCAGCAGTTTAGGGACAGGAGAAGCTTTCTTT. The chain combines TRBV12-3 or TRBV12-4 with TRBJ1-1; TRBD1 agrees at 7 bases. V was pared by 1 base and J by 8 bases, with 1 base of the junction left unmatched. This CDR3 has 12 residues.

DNA of the CDR3: TGTGCCAGCAGCCAAGAGCCGGGCGGGACGAGGCAGCCCCAGCATTTT. The encoded protein is CASSQEPGGTRQPQHF. The chain couples TRBV3-1 (or the pseudogene TRBV3-2) to TRBJ1-5; possibly TRBD1 for D (5 bases). The ends were cut back, 0 bases at V and 7 bases at J, with 16 bases in the middle. CDR3 length: 16 residues. Germline loops: CDR1 LGHDT, CDR2 YNNKEL (reference sequence).

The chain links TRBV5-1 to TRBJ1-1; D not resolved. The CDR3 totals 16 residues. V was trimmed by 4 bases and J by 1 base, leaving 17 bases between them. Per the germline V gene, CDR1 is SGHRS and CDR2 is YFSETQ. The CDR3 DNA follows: TGCGCCAGCAGCCCTCCCGGGTGGGGTTCGAACACTGAAGCTTTCTTT. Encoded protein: CASSPPGWGSNTEAFF.

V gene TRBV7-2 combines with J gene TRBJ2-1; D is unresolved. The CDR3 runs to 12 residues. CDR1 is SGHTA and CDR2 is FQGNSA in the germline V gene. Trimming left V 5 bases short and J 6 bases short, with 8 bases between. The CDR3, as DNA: TGTGCCAGCAGCCCAGCCTCCAATGAGCAGTTCTTC. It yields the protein CASSPASNEQFF.

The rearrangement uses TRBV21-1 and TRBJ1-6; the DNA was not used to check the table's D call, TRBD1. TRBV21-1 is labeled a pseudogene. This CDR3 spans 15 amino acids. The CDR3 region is CASSKGQVDNSPLHF. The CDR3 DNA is TGTGCCAGCAGCAAAGGGCAGGTGGATAATTCACCCCTCCACTTT.

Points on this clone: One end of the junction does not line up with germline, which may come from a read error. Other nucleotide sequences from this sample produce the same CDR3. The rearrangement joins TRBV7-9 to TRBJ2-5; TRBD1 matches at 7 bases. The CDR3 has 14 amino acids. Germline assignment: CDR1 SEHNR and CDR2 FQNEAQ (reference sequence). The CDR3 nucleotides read TGTGCCAGCAGCCCACAGGGGAACCAAGAGACCCAATACTTC. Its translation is CASSPQGNQETQYF.

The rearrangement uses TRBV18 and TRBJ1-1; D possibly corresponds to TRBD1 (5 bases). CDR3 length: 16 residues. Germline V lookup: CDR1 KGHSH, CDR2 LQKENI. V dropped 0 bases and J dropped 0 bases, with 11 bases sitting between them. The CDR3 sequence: CASSPPGGTMNTEAFF. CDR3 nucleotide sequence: TGTGCCAGCTCACCACCGGGGGGGACTATGAACACTGAAGCTTTCTTT. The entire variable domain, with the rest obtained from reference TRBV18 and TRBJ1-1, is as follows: NAGVMQNPRHLVRRRGQEARLRCSPMKGHSHVYWYRQLPEEGLKFMVYLQKENIIDESGMPKERFSAEFPKEGPSILRIQQVVRGDSAAYFCASSPPGGTMNTEAFFGQGTRLTVV.

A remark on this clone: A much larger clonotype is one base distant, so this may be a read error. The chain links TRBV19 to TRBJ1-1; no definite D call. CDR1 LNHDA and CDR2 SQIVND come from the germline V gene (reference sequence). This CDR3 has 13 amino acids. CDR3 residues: CVSSSGKNTEAFF. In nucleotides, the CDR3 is TGTGTCAGTAGTAGCGGCAAGAACACTGAAGCTTTCTTT.

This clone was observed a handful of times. In nucleotides, the CDR3 is TGTGCCAGCAGTTACTCCGGGCAGATCTACGAGCAGTACTTC. Amino acids: CASSYSGQIYEQYF. The chain has TRBV6-6 and TRBJ2-7; D not resolved. This CDR3 region has 14 residues. The germline V gene has CDR1 MNHNY and CDR2 SVGAGI (reference sequence). V lost 0 bases, J lost 3 bases, and 9 bases lay in between.

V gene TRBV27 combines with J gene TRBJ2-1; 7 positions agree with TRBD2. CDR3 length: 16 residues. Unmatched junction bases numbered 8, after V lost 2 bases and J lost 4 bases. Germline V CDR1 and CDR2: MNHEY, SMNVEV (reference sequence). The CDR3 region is CASSLRRLADYNEQFF. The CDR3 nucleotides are TGTGCCAGCAGTTTAAGGCGCCTAGCGGATTACAATGAGCAGTTCTTC.

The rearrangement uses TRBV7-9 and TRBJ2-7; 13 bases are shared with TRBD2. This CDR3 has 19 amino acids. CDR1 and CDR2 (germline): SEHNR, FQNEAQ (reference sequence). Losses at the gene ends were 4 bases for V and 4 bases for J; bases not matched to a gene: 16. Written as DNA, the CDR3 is TGTGCCAGCAGCTCCCCAGGACTAGCGGGAGTACAGCCGTCGTACGAGCAGTACTTC. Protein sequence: CASSSPGLAGVQPSYEQYF. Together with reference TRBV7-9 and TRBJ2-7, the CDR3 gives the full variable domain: DTGVSQNPRHKITKRGQNVTFRCDPISEHNRLYWYRQTLGQGPEFLTYFQNEAQLEKSRLLSDRFSAERPKGSFSTLEIQRTEQGDSAMYLCASSSPGLAGVQPSYEQYFGPGTRLTVT.

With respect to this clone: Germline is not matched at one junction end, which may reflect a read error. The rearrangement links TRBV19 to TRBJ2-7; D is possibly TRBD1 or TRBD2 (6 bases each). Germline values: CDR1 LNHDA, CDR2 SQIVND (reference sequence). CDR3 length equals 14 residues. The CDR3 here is CANSIGWGAGEQYF. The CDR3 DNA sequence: TGTGCCAATAGTATAGGCTGGGGGGCGGGCGAGCAGTACTTC.

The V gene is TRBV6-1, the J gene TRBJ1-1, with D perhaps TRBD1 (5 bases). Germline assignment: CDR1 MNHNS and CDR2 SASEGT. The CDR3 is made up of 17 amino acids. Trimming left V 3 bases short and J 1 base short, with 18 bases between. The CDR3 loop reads CASSDWGSPMGNTEAFF. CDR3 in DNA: TGTGCCAGCAGTGATTGGGGGAGCCCTATGGGGAACACTGAAGCTTTCTTT.

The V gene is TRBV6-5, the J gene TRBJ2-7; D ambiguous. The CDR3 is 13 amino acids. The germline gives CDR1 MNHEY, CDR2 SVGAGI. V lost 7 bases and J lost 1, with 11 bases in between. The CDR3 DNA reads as TGTGCCAGCAAAGGAATTCCTTCCTACGAGCAGTACTTC. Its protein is CASKGIPSYEQYF.

In DNA form, the CDR3 reads TGTGCCAGCTCACCACCGGCGGCAGGGGGGGACACTGAAGCTTTCTTT. Its protein is CASSPPAAGGDTEAFF. The gene calls are TRBV18 and TRBJ1-1, with 7 positions matching TRBD1. CDR1 and CDR2 from the germline V gene are KGHSH and LQKENI. V trimming: 0 bases; J trimming: 3 bases; junction bases outside the gene matches: 7. CDR3 length: 16 residues.